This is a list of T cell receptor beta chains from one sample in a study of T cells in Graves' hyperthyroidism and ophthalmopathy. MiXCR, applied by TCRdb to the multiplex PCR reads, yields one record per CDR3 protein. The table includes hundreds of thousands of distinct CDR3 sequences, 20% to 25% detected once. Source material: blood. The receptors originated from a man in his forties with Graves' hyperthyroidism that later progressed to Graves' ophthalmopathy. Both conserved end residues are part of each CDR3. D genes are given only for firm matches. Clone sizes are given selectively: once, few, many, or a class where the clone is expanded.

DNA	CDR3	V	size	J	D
TGTGCCACCAGCAGAGATCCCCCCTACGAGCAGTACTTC	CATSRDPPYEQYF	TRBV15	many	TRBJ2-7	.
TGTGCCAGCAGGGGTACAGGTAATCAGCCCCAGCATTTT	CASRGTGNQPQHF	TRBV6-5	many	TRBJ1-5	.
TGTGCCACCAAGGGACAGGTCTCCTACGAGCAGTACTTC	CATKGQVSYEQYF	TRBV15	.	TRBJ2-7	TRBD1
TGTGCCAGCAGGGGTGCCTATGGCTACACCTTC	CASRGAYGYTF	TRBV7-2	few	TRBJ1-2	.
TGTGCCAGCACCCTCCGATCCGGGGAGCTGTTTTTT	CASTLRSGELFF	TRBV28	.	TRBJ2-2	.
TGTGCCAGCAGCCAATTTATAGGGATGAACACTGAAGCTTTCTTT	CASSQFIGMNTEAFF	TRBV4-2	many	TRBJ1-1	.
TGTGCCAGCAGTGAATTGAGACGGGAAGAGACCCAGTACTTC	CASSELRREETQYF	TRBV6-1	few	TRBJ2-5	.
TGTGCCAGCAGTTACTCTTCGAGCTCCTATAATTCACCCCTCCACTTT	CASSYSSSSYNSPLHF	TRBV6-5	.	TRBJ1-6	.
TGTGCCAGCATGCTGACAGGGGGAAACGAGCAGTACTTC	CASMLTGGNEQYF	TRBV27	many	TRBJ2-7	TRBD1
TGTGCCAGCAGCTTATCGTCTGATACGCAGTATTTT	CASSLSSDTQYF	TRBV11-2	many	TRBJ2-3	.
TGTGCCAGCAGTTACTATCAACCGGCCTACGAGCAGTACTTC	CASSYYQPAYEQYF	TRBV6-2/TRBV6-3	few	TRBJ2-7	.
TGTGCCAGCAGTTATTGGGGCCTAGCAACCCCTGAGACCCAGTACTTC	CASSYWGLATPETQYF	TRBV6-5	many	TRBJ2-5	.
TGTGCCAGCAGCCCAAAGGCCCTAGCGGAACCCTACGAGCAGTACTTC	CASSPKALAEPYEQYF	TRBV13	.	TRBJ2-7	TRBD2
TGTGCCAGCAGCTCGAATAGCGGGCCCCGGACCGACGAGCAGTACTTC	CASSSNSGPRTDEQYF	TRBV13	many	TRBJ2-7	TRBD2
TGCAGTGCTAGAGATCATGGCACAGATACGCAGTATTTT	CSARDHGTDTQYF	TRBV20-1	many	TRBJ2-3	.
TGTGCCAGCAGTCGGACAGGGCATCACCAGCCCCAGCATTTT	CASSRTGHHQPQHF	TRBV3-1	many	TRBJ1-5	TRBD1
TGTGCCAGCAGTTTAAGCCAGGGGGTTGATGGCTACACCTTC	CASSLSQGVDGYTF	TRBV12-3/TRBV12-4	.	TRBJ1-2	TRBD1
TGTGCCAGTAGGGGGACAGGTCTTCAGTTTGATGGCTACACCTTC	CASRGTGLQFDGYTF	TRBV19	many	TRBJ1-2	TRBD1
TGCAGTGCTGAGACACGGCTTGAAGCTTTCTTT	CSAETRLEAFF	TRBV20-1	.	TRBJ1-1	.
TGTGCTAGTGGGGTGGGACCGGTGGAGACCCAGTACTTC	CASGVGPVETQYF	TRBV12-5	many	TRBJ2-5	.
TGTGCCAGCTCAAAGGACAGGGCGCGGGACGAGCAGTACTTC	CASSKDRARDEQYF	TRBV18	many	TRBJ2-7	TRBD1
TGTGCCAGCAGCTTAGGACAGCCCTTTGAAGCTTTCTTT	CASSLGQPFEAFF	TRBV7-3	many	TRBJ1-1	.
TGTGCCATCAGCTGGGACAGGGACACCGGGGAGCTGTTTTTT	CAISWDRDTGELFF	TRBV10-3	many	TRBJ2-2	TRBD1
TGTGCCAGCAGCTTGACAGGGGGATATCAGCCCCAGCATTTT	CASSLTGGYQPQHF	TRBV11-2	many	TRBJ1-5	TRBD1
TGTGCCAGCAGCCCCCGTCTCCTAGGGACTGAAGCTTTCTTT	CASSPRLLGTEAFF	TRBV5-5	many	TRBJ1-1	.
TGTGCCAGCTCACCACGCGCCAGGGACTACGAGCAGTACTTC	CASSPRARDYEQYF	TRBV18	many	TRBJ2-7	.
TGCAGTGCTAGAGACCCGTTACGGGACACAACCGACGAGCAGTACTTC	CSARDPLRDTTDEQYF	TRBV20-1	many	TRBJ2-7	.
TGTGCCAGCAGCTCGAGGCCAGCGAACACTGAAGCTTTCTTT	CASSSRPANTEAFF	TRBV7-3	many	TRBJ1-1	.
TGTGCCAGTAGTATAGGGACAGGGAGCTCCTACGAGCAGTACTTC	CASSIGTGSSYEQYF	TRBV19	many	TRBJ2-7	TRBD1
TGTGCCACCAGTGATTTGCTGGGTAATGGCTACACCTTC	CATSDLLGNGYTF	TRBV24-1	many	TRBJ1-2	.
TGTGCCAGCAGCCAAGTTTCCCCACGGGACTATGGCTACACCTTC	CASSQVSPRDYGYTF	TRBV6-1	few	TRBJ1-2	.
TGTGCCAGCATAGACAGGGCCAACTCCTACGAGCAGTACTTC	CASIDRANSYEQYF	TRBV7-9	many	TRBJ2-7	TRBD1
TGTGCCAGCAAAGGACAAAACTCTGGGGCCAACGTCCTGACTTTC	CASKGQNSGANVLTF	TRBV28	.	TRBJ2-6	.
TGTGCCAGCAGTAGAGGCCGGGTCGAGCAGTACTTC	CASSRGRVEQYF	TRBV6-2/TRBV6-3	.	TRBJ2-7	.
TGCAGTGCTAGCGACAGGGCGGTCCGGTACGAGCAGTACTTC	CSASDRAVRYEQYF	TRBV20-1	many	TRBJ2-7	TRBD1
TGTGCCAGCAGTGATACGGATCAGCCCCAGCATTTT	CASSDTDQPQHF	TRBV25-1	many	TRBJ1-5	.
TGTGCCAGCAGTTACGATGGTGACCTACTATACGAGCAGTACTTC	CASSYDGDLLYEQYF	TRBV6-5	.	TRBJ2-7	.
TGCAGTGCTAGAGAAAGTAGCGGGAGGGCCAACACCGGGGAGCTGTTTTTT	CSARESSGRANTGELFF	TRBV20-1	many	TRBJ2-2	TRBD2
TGCAGCGGGGGGACTAGCCAAGAGACCCAGTACTTC	CSGGTSQETQYF	TRBV29-1	many	TRBJ2-5	TRBD2
TGTGCCTGGAGCCGCAACGCCGACAGCACCGGGGAGCTGTTTTTT	CAWSRNADSTGELFF	TRBV30	many	TRBJ2-2	.
TGCAGTGCCCAGGGGTTTGGGGCCAACGTCCTGACTTTC	CSAQGFGANVLTF	TRBV20-1	many	TRBJ2-6	.
TGTGCCTGGAAGACAGGGGGTTGGAGGAACACTGAAGCTTTCTTT	CAWKTGGWRNTEAFF	TRBV30	many	TRBJ1-1	TRBD1
TGTGCCACCCGCGAAAGGGACAGGGTAAGAGGTCAGCCCCAGCATTTT	CATRERDRVRGQPQHF	TRBV24-1	many	TRBJ1-5	TRBD1
TGCGCCAGCAGTCCTAGTTACAGGGACTACGAGCAGTACTTC	CASSPSYRDYEQYF	TRBV10-2	.	TRBJ2-7	.
TGTGCCAGCACCGGCGGGAGGAGCTTCAATGAGCAGTTCTTC	CASTGGRSFNEQFF	TRBV6-1	.	TRBJ2-1	TRBD2
TGTGCCAGCAGTTTAGATTCTCCGCCAAGGGAGACCCAGTACTTC	CASSLDSPPRETQYF	TRBV12-3/TRBV12-4	.	TRBJ2-5	.
TGTGCCACCAGCAGAGTGTTCAGGGTTCGGTACGAGCAGTACTTC	CATSRVFRVRYEQYF	TRBV15	many	TRBJ2-7	.